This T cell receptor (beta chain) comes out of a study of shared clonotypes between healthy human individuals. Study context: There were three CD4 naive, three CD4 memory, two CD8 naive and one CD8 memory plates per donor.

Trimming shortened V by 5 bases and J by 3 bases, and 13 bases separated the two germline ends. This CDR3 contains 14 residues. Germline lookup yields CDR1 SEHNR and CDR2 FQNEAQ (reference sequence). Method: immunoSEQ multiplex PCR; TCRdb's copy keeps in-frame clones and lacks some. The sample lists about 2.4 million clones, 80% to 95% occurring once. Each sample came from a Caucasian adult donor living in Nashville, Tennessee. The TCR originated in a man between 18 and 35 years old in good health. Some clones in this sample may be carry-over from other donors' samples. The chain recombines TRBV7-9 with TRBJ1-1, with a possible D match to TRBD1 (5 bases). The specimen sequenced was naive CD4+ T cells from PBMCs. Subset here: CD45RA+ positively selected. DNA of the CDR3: TGTGCCAGCAGCCCCCAGGGTTCGGACACTGAAGCTTTCTTT. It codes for CASSPQGSDTEAFF.